A selection of T cell receptor beta chains follows, all from one sample in a study of blood T cells in healthy people across ages. Via MiXCR, TCRdb re-called the 5' RACE reads, giving one row per CDR3 protein. The profile shows 750,000 to 850,000 distinct CDR3 sequences, more than 20% of them singletons. Another study also made use of these data, one on T cells of mothers and their children.

Material for sequencing was blood. These TCRs come from a boy between 10 and 17 years old in good health. The CDR3 runs from the conserved cysteine through the conserved F or W. The D gene is left open where the match is weak. Clone size is shown for a subset of rows, as once, few, many or a class of expanded clone.

>TRBD2|few|TRBJ2-1|TRBV29-1
CSVLLAGGPESSYNEQFF
TGCAGCGTCCTTCTAGCGGGAGGCCCCGAGAGCTCCTACAATGAGCAGTTCTTC
>NA|NA|TRBJ1-5|TRBV5-5
CASSLAVSNQPQHF
TGTGCCAGCAGCTTGGCAGTTAGCAATCAGCCCCAGCATTTT
>NA|few|TRBJ2-7|TRBV20-1
CSANSLSGEHWYEQYF
TGCAGTGCTAACAGTCTAAGCGGAGAGCATTGGTACGAGCAGTACTTC
>NA|NA|TRBJ2-4|TRBV12-3/TRBV12-4
CASSLLVAENIQYF
TGTGCCAGCAGTTTATTGGTAGCCGAAAACATTCAGTACTTC
>TRBD2|NA|TRBJ2-7|TRBV11-2
CASSHRLAGGNEQYF
TGTGCCAGCAGCCACCGACTAGCGGGGGGGAACGAGCAGTACTTC
>NA|few|TRBJ2-7|TRBV27
CASGPEGGWEQYF
TGTGCCAGCGGCCCAGAGGGCGGCTGGGAGCAGTACTTC
>NA|NA|TRBJ1-1|TRBV6-2/TRBV6-3
CASSYSRITEAFF
TGTGCCAGCAGTTACTCGCGGATCACTGAAGCTTTCTTT
>TRBD1|NA|TRBJ2-7|TRBV3-1
CASSFGQGDYEQYF
TGTGCCAGCAGCTTCGGACAGGGTGACTACGAGCAGTACTTC
>NA|few|TRBJ2-7|TRBV12-3/TRBV12-4
CASSFGNRSSYEQYF
TGTGCCAGCAGTTTCGGCAACAGGAGCTCCTACGAGCAGTACTTC
>NA|NA|TRBJ2-7|TRBV7-9
CASSLALGYISYEQYF
TGCGCCAGCAGCTTAGCGTTGGGGTATATCTCCTACGAGCAGTACTTC
>NA|few|TRBJ2-3|TRBV15
CATRESPPVSTDTQYF
TGTGCCACCAGAGAGAGTCCCCCGGTTAGCACAGATACGCAGTATTTT
>TRBD2|NA|TRBJ2-2|TRBV28
CASSSPKTLAPNTGELFF
TGTGCCAGCAGTTCCCCAAAAACACTAGCGCCGAACACCGGGGAGCTGTTTTTT
>TRBD2|few|TRBJ2-1|TRBV7-9
CASRKLGGLAGDNEQFF
TGTGCCAGCAGGAAATTGGGAGGACTAGCGGGAGACAATGAGCAGTTCTTC
>NA|few|TRBJ2-1|TRBV7-2
CASSQSGGVEQFF
TGTGCCAGCAGCCAGTCAGGCGGGGTTGAGCAGTTCTTC
>NA|NA|TRBJ1-4|TRBV5-1
CASSKGDIPNEKLFF
TGCGCCAGCAGCAAAGGGGACATACCGAATGAAAAACTGTTTTTT
>TRBD1|NA|TRBJ1-4|TRBV7-8
CASSLKTGEFSTNEKLFF
TGTGCCAGCAGCCTGAAGACAGGGGAGTTCTCAACTAATGAAAAACTGTTTTTT
>TRBD1|NA|TRBJ2-1|TRBV27
CASSLSRQGHEQFF
TGTGCCAGCAGTTTATCCCGACAGGGGCATGAGCAGTTCTTC
>NA|few|TRBJ2-7|TRBV5-1
CASSFDARSYEQYF
TGCGCCAGCAGCTTTGATGCAAGATCCTACGAGCAGTACTTC
>TRBD1|NA|TRBJ1-1|TRBV7-2
CASRRTGRNTEAFF
TGTGCCAGCAGGAGGACAGGGAGGAACACTGAAGCTTTCTTT
>NA|NA|TRBJ2-2|TRBV20-1
CSVSGNTGELFF
TGCAGTGTTTCTGGGAACACCGGGGAGCTGTTTTTT
>TRBD2|NA|TRBJ2-1|TRBV7-2
CASSLTTGTSLYEQFF
TGTGCCAGCAGCTTAACGACCGGGACTAGCCTGTATGAGCAGTTCTTC
>TRBD2|NA|TRBJ2-3|TRBV14
CASSVAGGRGDTQYF
TGTGCCAGCAGCGTTGCGGGAGGAAGAGGAGATACGCAGTATTTT
>NA|few|TRBJ2-2|TRBV2
CASSDMGTTNTGELFF
TGTGCCAGCAGTGATATGGGGACGACGAACACCGGGGAGCTGTTTTTT
>TRBD2|few|TRBJ2-5|TRBV7-9
CASASGTSGETQYF
TGTGCCAGCGCTTCCGGGACTAGCGGGGAGACCCAGTACTTC
>NA|NA|TRBJ1-5|TRBV20-1
CSANEEGNYQPQHF
TGCAGTGCTAACGAAGAAGGAAACTATCAGCCCCAGCATTTT
>NA|NA|TRBJ2-3|TRBV24-1
CATSDLTGVGTDTQYF
TGTGCCACCAGTGATTTGACGGGAGTCGGCACAGATACGCAGTATTTT
>NA|NA|TRBJ1-5|TRBV20-1
CSAIPSTVSNQPQHF
TGCAGTGCTATCCCAAGCACTGTTAGCAATCAGCCCCAGCATTTT
>NA|NA|TRBJ2-7|TRBV6-5
CASSRGDRAYEQYF
TGTGCCAGCAGTCGCGGCGATCGGGCATACGAGCAGTACTTC
>NA|few|TRBJ1-1|TRBV2
CASTRDGMNTEAFF
TGTGCCAGCACTCGGGACGGAATGAACACTGAAGCTTTCTTT
>TRBD2|few|TRBJ2-3|TRBV5-1
CASSAFSSGGSTDTQYF
TGCGCCAGCAGCGCCTTCTCTAGCGGGGGTAGCACAGATACGCAGTATTTT
>NA|NA|TRBJ2-7|TRBV6-2/TRBV6-3
CASSYGLVEQYF
TGTGCCAGCAGTTACGGGCTGGTTGAGCAGTACTTC
>NA|few|TRBJ2-7|TRBV5-6
CASSFGPGSYEQYF
TGTGCCAGCAGCTTCGGTCCGGGAAGTTACGAGCAGTACTTC
>NA|NA|TRBJ2-7|TRBV7-6
CASSPSGIPHEQYF
TGTGCCAGCAGTCCGTCAGGGATCCCCCACGAGCAGTACTTC
>TRBD2|NA|TRBJ2-1|TRBV5-4
CASSLMVAGGSYNEQFF
TGTGCCAGCAGCTTGATGGTAGCGGGAGGTTCCTACAATGAGCAGTTCTTC
>TRBD1|few|TRBJ1-1|TRBV7-2
CASSSTGGVTEAFF
TGTGCCAGCAGCTCCACAGGGGGCGTCACTGAAGCTTTCTTT
>TRBD1|NA|TRBJ2-5|TRBV4-3
CASSQYGTGGGGETQYF
TGCGCCAGCAGCCAATACGGGACAGGGGGCGGCGGAGAGACCCAGTACTTC
>NA|NA|TRBJ2-7|TRBV4-3
CASSQDRQATPYEQYF
TGCGCCAGCAGCCAAGATAGACAGGCCACTCCCTACGAGCAGTACTTC
>TRBD2|NA|TRBJ2-5|TRBV20-1
CSARDSRGLAGGPGEQYF
TGCAGTGCTAGAGATAGCAGGGGACTAGCGGGAGGGCCGGGGGAGCAGTACTTC
>NA|NA|TRBJ1-4|TRBV6-6
CASSNTGSGKLFF
TGTGCCAGCAGCAACACGGGGAGTGGAAAACTGTTTTTT
>TRBD1|once|TRBJ2-3|TRBV12-3/TRBV12-4
CASTLGQGYTDTQYF
TGTGCCAGCACCTTGGGACAGGGGTACACAGATACGCAGTATTTT
>NA|NA|TRBJ2-7|TRBV5-1
CASSLDTISSYEQYF
TGCGCCAGCAGCTTGGATACAATTAGCTCCTACGAGCAGTACTTC
>TRBD1|NA|TRBJ1-6|TRBV5-1
CASSLGAGGNSPLHF
TGCGCCAGCAGCTTGGGAGCAGGGGGTAATTCACCCCTCCACTTT